A selection of T cell receptor beta chains follows, all from one sample in a study of shared clonotypes between healthy human individuals. Data came from immunoSEQ multiplex PCR; TCRdb stores just in-frame clones and leaves some out. The data hold around 440,000 clones, with roughly three quarters observed a single time. Sequenced material: PBMCs. The receptor set was obtained from a woman in her 40s in good health. Some clones in this sample may be carry-over from other donors' samples. CDR3s include the opening cysteine and the closing phenylalanine or tryptophan. A D gene is named only where the DNA matches it firmly. For some rows the clone size is stated as once, few or many, or as a class when expanded; others skip it.

J: TRBJ1-4
V: TRBV7-2
D: NA
size: NA
DNA: TGTGCCAGCAGCCCGTCCAGGGCGGGTAATGAAAAACTGTTTTTT
CDR3: CASSPSRAGNEKLFF

J: TRBJ2-1
V: TRBV11-2
D: TRBD1
size: NA
DNA: TGTGCCAGCAGCCAATATGCCGGGACAGGGTACAATGAGCAGTTCTTC
CDR3: CASSQYAGTGYNEQFF

J: TRBJ1-1
V: TRBV5-1
D: TRBD1
size: NA
DNA: TGCGCCAGCAGCTTGGATTATTTGGGGACAGGTCGTGAAGCTTTCTTT
CDR3: CASSLDYLGTGREAFF

J: TRBJ2-1
V: TRBV19
D: TRBD2
size: NA
DNA: TGTGCCAGTAGTCTTAGCGGGAGGGGCTGGGGTGATGAGCAGTTCTTC
CDR3: CASSLSGRGWGDEQFF

J: TRBJ2-7
V: TRBV30
D: NA
size: NA
DNA: TGTGCCTGGGAGGGGAGTTCATCCTACGAGCAGCACTTC
CDR3: CAWEGSSSYEQHF

J: TRBJ2-2
V: TRBV19
D: NA
size: few
DNA: TGTGCCAGTAGTATAAGCAGGAACACCGGGGAGCTGTTTTTT
CDR3: CASSISRNTGELFF

J: TRBJ2-4
V: TRBV7-2
D: NA
size: NA
DNA: TGTGCCAGCAGCTCCGGCCGATGGGACAAAAACATTCAGTACTTC
CDR3: CASSSGRWDKNIQYF

J: TRBJ2-3
V: TRBV2
D: TRBD2
size: NA
DNA: TGTGCCAGCAGGCAGGGACTAGCGGGAGGTCCGCAGTATTTT
CDR3: CASRQGLAGGPQYF

J: TRBJ2-1
V: TRBV27
D: TRBD2
size: NA
DNA: TGTGCCAGCAGCCCCTTGGGGGGGGGTACCTACAATGAGCAGTTCTTC
CDR3: CASSPLGGGTYNEQFF

J: TRBJ2-1
V: TRBV7-2
D: TRBD2
size: NA
DNA: TGTGCCAGCACAACCGGGACTAGCTCCTACAATGAGCAGTTCTTC
CDR3: CASTTGTSSYNEQFF

J: TRBJ2-7
V: TRBV4-1
D: NA
size: NA
DNA: TGCGCCAGCAGCTACCCTGGTGGGCAGTACGAGCAGTACTTC
CDR3: CASSYPGGQYEQYF

J: TRBJ2-7
V: TRBV27
D: NA
size: NA
DNA: TGTGCCAGCAACCGACGTGGTTTAGCTGACGCCTACGAGCAGTACTTC
CDR3: CASNRRGLADAYEQYF

J: TRBJ2-1
V: TRBV28
D: NA
size: NA
DNA: TGTGCCAGCAGTTTGCCCCCAGGGAACAATGAGCAGTTCTTC
CDR3: CASSLPPGNNEQFF

J: TRBJ1-3
V: TRBV9
D: TRBD1
size: NA
DNA: TGTGCCAGCAGCGGCCCCTCGGGACAGGGGAAAAGCTCTGGAAACACCATATATTTT
CDR3: CASSGPSGQGKSSGNTIYF

J: TRBJ2-5
V: TRBV19
D: NA
size: NA
DNA: TGTGCCAGTAGTATACAGGGAAAACAAGAGACCCAGTACTTC
CDR3: CASSIQGKQETQYF

J: TRBJ2-1
V: TRBV15
D: NA
size: NA
DNA: TGTGCCACCAGCAGGGTAAGAGCTGAGGGGTTCTTC
CDR3: CATSRVRAEGFF

J: TRBJ2-7
V: TRBV7-8
D: TRBD2
size: few
DNA: TGTGCCAGCAGCTTAGCACTAGCGCGGGAGCAGTACTTC
CDR3: CASSLALAREQYF

J: TRBJ2-7
V: TRBV7-8
D: NA
size: few
DNA: TGTGCCAGCAGCTCCCGAGGACCCTACGAGCAGTACTTC
CDR3: CASSSRGPYEQYF

J: TRBJ1-1
V: TRBV18
D: NA
size: once
DNA: TGTGCCAGCTCAGGACGGGTTGGGAACACTGAAGCTTTCTTT
CDR3: CASSGRVGNTEAFF

J: TRBJ2-7
V: TRBV11-2
D: NA
size: NA
DNA: TGTGCCAGCAGCTTATCTGGGGATTCCACCGAGCAGTACTTC
CDR3: CASSLSGDSTEQYF

J: TRBJ1-2
V: TRBV18
D: NA
size: NA
DNA: TGTGCCAGCTCACCACAGGGTATCTATGGCTACACCTTC
CDR3: CASSPQGIYGYTF

J: TRBJ2-1
V: TRBV19
D: NA
size: NA
DNA: TGTGCCAGTAGTAACACTCTCTCCTTGGGGAGTGAGCAGTTCTTC
CDR3: CASSNTLSLGSEQFF

J: TRBJ2-5
V: TRBV7-7
D: NA
size: few
DNA: TGTGCCAGCAGCCCAGGGCTTGGAGAGACCCAGTACTTC
CDR3: CASSPGLGETQYF

J: TRBJ2-7
V: TRBV7-2
D: NA
size: NA
DNA: TGTGCCAGCAGCTTAGGGGGGCAGGTCTACGAGCAGTACTTC
CDR3: CASSLGGQVYEQYF

J: TRBJ2-7
V: TRBV10-3
D: NA
size: NA
DNA: TGTGCCATCAGTGCACAGACGGAGGACGAGCAGTACTTC
CDR3: CAISAQTEDEQYF

J: TRBJ2-3
V: TRBV2
D: TRBD1
size: NA
DNA: TGTGCCAGCAGGGGGACAGGGGGCACAGATACGCAGTATTTT
CDR3: CASRGTGGTDTQYF

J: TRBJ2-7
V: TRBV5-5
D: NA
size: NA
DNA: TGTGCCAGCAGCTTGATTCCGGTGGGGGAGCAGTACTTC
CDR3: CASSLIPVGEQYF

J: TRBJ2-7
V: TRBV18
D: TRBD1
size: once
DNA: TGTGCCAGCTCCGCAGGGACAGAGACCTACGAGCAGTACTTC
CDR3: CASSAGTETYEQYF

J: TRBJ2-1
V: TRBV10-3
D: NA
size: NA
DNA: TGTGCCATCATTCGAACAGGGAAGGGGTACAATGAGCGGCAGTTCTTC
CDR3: CAIIRTGKGYNERQFF

J: TRBJ2-1
V: TRBV7-9
D: TRBD2
size: once
DNA: TGTGCCAGCAGCTCGGGACTAGCGGAGTACAATGAGCAGTTCTTC
CDR3: CASSSGLAEYNEQFF

J: TRBJ2-3
V: TRBV7-3
D: NA
size: NA
DNA: TGTGCCAGCAGCTTAACCGGAAACACAGATACGCAGTATTTT
CDR3: CASSLTGNTDTQYF

J: TRBJ1-4
V: TRBV4-1
D: NA
size: once
DNA: TGCGCCAGCAGCCAAGGGCGCAGGGGTGAAAAACTGTTTTTT
CDR3: CASSQGRRGEKLFF

J: TRBJ1-1
V: TRBV7-9
D: NA
size: NA
DNA: TGTGCCAGCAGCTTACAGGGTTCGGGGGGCACTGAAGCTTTCTTT
CDR3: CASSLQGSGGTEAFF

J: TRBJ2-7
V: TRBV30
D: NA
size: NA
DNA: TGTGCCTGGACTAGCGTATCCTACGAGCAGTACTTC
CDR3: CAWTSVSYEQYF

J: TRBJ2-6
V: TRBV7-9
D: NA
size: NA
DNA: TGTGCCAGCAGCTACCGTCTCGACTCTGGGGCCAACGTCCTGACTTTC
CDR3: CASSYRLDSGANVLTF

J: TRBJ2-2
V: TRBV7-8
D: TRBD2
size: once
DNA: TGTGCCAGCAGCTTAGGTTGGCGGGAGTACACCGGGGAGCTGTTTTTT
CDR3: CASSLGWREYTGELFF

J: TRBJ1-2
V: TRBV4-3
D: NA
size: few
DNA: TGCGCCAGCAGCCAAGTCCAGGGGAGCTATGGCTACACCTTC
CDR3: CASSQVQGSYGYTF

J: TRBJ2-7
V: TRBV15
D: TRBD2
size: once
DNA: TGTGCCACCAGGCGTAGCGGGAGAATGGATGAGCAGTACTTC
CDR3: CATRRSGRMDEQYF

J: TRBJ2-7
V: TRBV5-6
D: NA
size: once
DNA: TGTGCCAGCAGCTTACGAGCACCGACTGATGGCGAGCAGTACTTC
CDR3: CASSLRAPTDGEQYF

J: TRBJ2-2
V: TRBV5-1
D: NA
size: few
DNA: TGCGCCAGCAGCTTGTTGGCTCCTAACTCAGGTGGGGAGCTGTTTTTT
CDR3: CASSLLAPNSGGELFF

J: TRBJ1-5
V: TRBV5-8
D: NA
size: NA
DNA: TGTGCCAGCAGCTTGGACACAACTCCAAGCAATCAGCCCCAGCATTTT
CDR3: CASSLDTTPSNQPQHF

J: TRBJ2-7
V: TRBV18
D: NA
size: NA
DNA: TGTGCCAGCTCACCAATGACAGGCCCTCGACACGAGCAGTACTTC
CDR3: CASSPMTGPRHEQYF

J: TRBJ2-3
V: TRBV6-1
D: NA
size: once
DNA: TGTGCCAGCAGTGCTACTCGAACAGATACGCAGTATTTT
CDR3: CASSATRTDTQYF

J: TRBJ1-6
V: TRBV5-4
D: TRBD1
size: many
DNA: TGTGCCAGCAGCCCGGACAGGGCCAACAATTCACCCCTCCACTTT
CDR3: CASSPDRANNSPLHF

J: TRBJ2-3
V: TRBV6-4
D: TRBD2
size: NA
DNA: TGTGCCAGCAGTGACTCAGTAGCGGGAGGATTCGATACGCAGTATTTT
CDR3: CASSDSVAGGFDTQYF

J: TRBJ2-6
V: TRBV18
D: NA
size: NA
DNA: TGTGCCAGCTCACCTCAGGGCTTTGGGGCCAACGTCCTGACTTTC
CDR3: CASSPQGFGANVLTF

J: TRBJ2-1
V: TRBV19
D: TRBD2
size: NA
DNA: TGTGCCAGTAGTATAGTTGGGACTAGCGCATACAATGAGCAGTTCTTC
CDR3: CASSIVGTSAYNEQFF

J: TRBJ1-2
V: TRBV4-3
D: NA
size: NA
DNA: TGCGCCAGCAGCCAGACCGCGGGACTCACCTCTTCTGGCTACACCTTC
CDR3: CASSQTAGLTSSGYTF

J: TRBJ2-7
V: TRBV6-1
D: TRBD2
size: few
DNA: TGTGCCAGCAGTGAAAGCGGGAGCTACGAGCAGTACTTC
CDR3: CASSESGSYEQYF

J: TRBJ1-1
V: TRBV29-1
D: NA
size: NA
DNA: TGCAGCGTTGAGCAGGGAGGGGACACTGAAGCTTTCTTT
CDR3: CSVEQGGDTEAFF

J: TRBJ1-5
V: TRBV7-3
D: NA
size: NA
DNA: TGTGCCAGCAGCACGATCCCCGAGCGAGGCAATCAGCCCCAGCATTTT
CDR3: CASSTIPERGNQPQHF

J: TRBJ1-3
V: TRBV5-1
D: NA
size: many
DNA: TGCGCCAGCAGCCTCGATGTTGGGTCGGGAAACACCATATATTTT
CDR3: CASSLDVGSGNTIYF

J: TRBJ2-1
V: TRBV30
D: NA
size: NA
DNA: TGTGCCTGGAGCTCAGCGGTGGGCATCAACAATGAGCAGTTCTTC
CDR3: CAWSSAVGINNEQFF

J: TRBJ1-6
V: TRBV18
D: NA
size: NA
DNA: TGTGCCAGCTCACCCACAGGGAACTCACCCCTCCACTTT
CDR3: CASSPTGNSPLHF